These 9 T cell receptor beta chains were sequenced from one sample in a study of cytomegalovirus exposure and HLA in healthy donors. PCR employed 60 Vbeta and 13 Jbeta primers. The data were produced by immunoSEQ multiplex PCR, yet TCRdb's version contains in-frame clones alone and is incomplete. The table has around 130,000 clones, around 80% seen once. Source material: PBMCs. The receptor set was obtained from a man in his fifties or sixties in good health and CMV-seronegative.

This clone has a single count. The chain employs TRBV9 and TRBJ1-1, with TRBD1 matching over 8 bases. The CDR3 consists of 14 residues. Germline loops: CDR1 SGDLS, CDR2 YYNGEE. V lost 7 bases to trimming and J lost 1 base; unmatched junction nucleotides: 6. CDR3 nucleotide sequence: TGTGCCAGCGCCTTCGGACAGGGGAACACTGAAGCTTTCTTT. Translating gives CASAFGQGNTEAFF.

The J gene is TRBJ1-4, the V gene TRBV9; TRBD1 is a possible D gene (6 bases). Per germline, CDR1 SGDLS and CDR2 YYNGEE. This CDR3 comprises 14 residues. Trimming removed 2 bases at V and 6 bases at J, with 11 bases between. CDR3 in amino acids: CASSVESGDEKLFF. DNA of the CDR3: TGTGCCAGCAGCGTCGAGTCAGGGGATGAAAAACTGTTTTTT.

This chain links TRBV19 with TRBJ2-7; 8 bases match TRBD1. CDR1 LNHDA and CDR2 SQIVND come from the germline V gene (reference sequence). The CDR3 covers 16 residues. Trimming removed 0 bases from V and 6 bases from J; junction bases left unmatched: 10. The CDR3, as DNA: TGTGCCAGTAGTATAGACGGTCGGACAGGGCCACTCGAGCAGTACTTC. Its translation: CASSIDGRTGPLEQYF.

In the case of this clone: Other DNA sequences within the sample encode an identical CDR3. The chain employs TRBV27 and TRBJ1-2; possibly TRBD1 for D (6 bases). CDR1 MNHEY and CDR2 SMNVEV come from the germline V gene (reference sequence). The V end lost 3 bases, the J end lost 3 bases, and 14 bases lay between the germline ends. The CDR3 consists of 15 residues. In DNA form, the CDR3 reads TGTGCCAGCAGTTTTAGTACAGGGTTCTACTATGGCTACACCTTC. Its translation: CASSFSTGFYYGYTF.

The chain has TRBV27 and TRBJ2-7; D perhaps matches TRBD1 (5 bases). V lost 6 bases to trimming and J lost 4 bases, with 13 bases between them. The germline V gene has CDR1 MNHEY and CDR2 SMNVEV (reference sequence). This CDR3 is built from 13 residues. The CDR3 sequence is CASRPGHQYEQYF. The CDR3 region has the DNA TGTGCCAGCAGGCCCGGACACCAGTACGAGCAGTACTTC.

This chain links TRBV2 with TRBJ1-4; 7 bases align to TRBD1. The V gene's germline CDR1 is SNHLY and CDR2 FYNNEI. The CDR3 runs to 15 residues. The junction had 11 bases not matched to a gene; V was cut back by 6 bases and J by 7 bases. CDR3 region: CASSRITGAGEKLFF. The DNA for the CDR3 is TGTGCCAGCAGCAGAATAACAGGGGCAGGTGAAAAACTGTTTTTT. Drawing the rest from reference TRBV2 and TRBJ1-4, the complete variable domain is EPEVTQTPSHQVTQMGQEVILRCVPISNHLYFYWYRQILGQKVEFLVSFYNNEISEKSEIFDDQFSVERPDGSNFTLKIRSTKLEDSAMYFCASSRITGAGEKLFFGSGTQLSVL.

J is TRBJ2-3 and V is TRBV7-2; 8 bases match TRBD2. The CDR3 is 18 amino acids. Germline lookup yields CDR1 SGHTA and CDR2 FQGNSA. V dropped 5 bases and J dropped 0; count of bases not matched to a gene: 13. The CDR3 is CASSHPEVAGPSTDTQYF. The CDR3 bases are TGTGCCAGCAGCCACCCGGAAGTAGCGGGGCCTAGCACAGATACGCAGTATTTT.

V usage is TRBV9 and J usage is TRBJ2-7, with 9 nucleotides matching TRBD2. The CDR3 is 16 residues long. Germline V gene data show CDR1 as SGDLS and CDR2 as YYNGEE. V was clipped by 0 bases and J by 3 bases; unmatched bases: 7. This CDR3 is CASSVGGGGAVYEQYF. The CDR3 DNA reads TGTGCCAGCAGCGTAGGAGGCGGGGGGGCTGTCTACGAGCAGTACTTC.

This rearrangement joins TRBV4-1 to TRBJ1-5; D is perhaps TRBD1 (5 bases). CDR3 length: 16 amino acids. Looked up from germline, CDR1 is MGHRA and CDR2 is YSYEKL. V lost 5 bases to trimming and J lost 4 bases, with 18 bases between them. The CDR3 protein is CASSSYPGGENQPQHF. For the CDR3, the DNA is TGCGCCAGCAGCTCTTACCCCGGGGGGGAAAATCAGCCCCAGCATTTT.